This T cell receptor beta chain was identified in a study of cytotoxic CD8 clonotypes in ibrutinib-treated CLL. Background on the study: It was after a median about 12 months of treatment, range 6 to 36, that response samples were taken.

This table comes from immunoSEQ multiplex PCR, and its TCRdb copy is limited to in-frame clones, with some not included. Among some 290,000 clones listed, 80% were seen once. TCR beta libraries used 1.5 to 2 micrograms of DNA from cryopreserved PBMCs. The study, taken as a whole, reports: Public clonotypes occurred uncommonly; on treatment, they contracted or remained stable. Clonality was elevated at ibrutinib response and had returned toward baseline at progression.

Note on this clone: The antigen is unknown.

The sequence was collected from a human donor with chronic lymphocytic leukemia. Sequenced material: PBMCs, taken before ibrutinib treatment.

In DNA, the CDR3 is TGTGCCAGCTCACCCGGGTGGGCCCAAGAGACCCAGTACTTC. Amino acid sequence: CASSPGWAQETQYF. The rearrangement joins TRBV18 to TRBJ2-5; no clear D. The CDR3 contains 14 residues. Looked up from germline, CDR1 is KGHSH and CDR2 is LQKENI. Trimming shortened V by 3 bases and J by 1 base, and 9 bases separated the two germline ends.